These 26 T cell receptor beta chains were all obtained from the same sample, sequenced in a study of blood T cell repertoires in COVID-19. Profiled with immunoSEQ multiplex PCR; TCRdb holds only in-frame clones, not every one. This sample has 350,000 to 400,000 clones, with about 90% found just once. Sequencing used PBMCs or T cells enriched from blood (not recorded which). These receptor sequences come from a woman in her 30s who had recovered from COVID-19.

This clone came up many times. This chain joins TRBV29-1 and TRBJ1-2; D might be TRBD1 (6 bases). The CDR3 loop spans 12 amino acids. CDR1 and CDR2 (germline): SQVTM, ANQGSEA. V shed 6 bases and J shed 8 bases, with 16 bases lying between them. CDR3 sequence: CSVSEGDGGYTF. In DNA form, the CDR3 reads TGCAGCGTCTCAGAGGGGGATGGAGGCTACACCTTC. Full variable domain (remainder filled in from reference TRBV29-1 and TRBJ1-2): SAVISQKPSRDICQRGTSLTIQCQVDSQVTMMFWYRQQPGQSLTLIATANQGSEATYESGFVIDKFPISRPNLTFSTLTVSNMSPEDSSIYLCSVSEGDGGYTFGSGTRLTVV.

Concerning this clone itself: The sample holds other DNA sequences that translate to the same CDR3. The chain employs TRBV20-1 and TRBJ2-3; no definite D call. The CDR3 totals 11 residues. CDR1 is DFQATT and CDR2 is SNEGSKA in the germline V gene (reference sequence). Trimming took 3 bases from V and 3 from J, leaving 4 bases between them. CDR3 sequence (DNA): TGCAGTGCTAGGAGGACAGATACGCAGTATTTT. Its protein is CSARRTDTQYF.

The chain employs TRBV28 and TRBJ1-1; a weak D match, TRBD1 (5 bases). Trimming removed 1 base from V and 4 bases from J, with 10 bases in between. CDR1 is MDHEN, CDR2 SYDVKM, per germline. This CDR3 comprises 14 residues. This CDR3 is CASSLYRRGTEAFF. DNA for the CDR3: TGTGCCAGCAGTTTATACAGGAGGGGCACTGAAGCTTTCTTT. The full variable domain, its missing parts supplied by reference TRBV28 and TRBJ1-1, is DVKVTQSSRYLVKRTGEKVFLECVQDMDHENMFWYRQDPGLGLRLIYFSYDVKMKEKGDIPEGYSVSREKKERFSLILESASTNQTSMYLCASSLYRRGTEAFFGQGTRLTVV.

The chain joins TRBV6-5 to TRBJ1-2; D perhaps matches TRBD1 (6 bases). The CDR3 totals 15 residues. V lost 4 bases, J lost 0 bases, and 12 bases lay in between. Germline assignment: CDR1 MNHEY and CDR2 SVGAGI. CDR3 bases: TGTGCCAGCAGTTCGGGGACAAAAGCTAACTATGGCTACACCTTC. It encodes CASSSGTKANYGYTF.

The CDR3 reads CASSSGGYTEAFF. CDR3 in DNA: TGTGCCAGCAGCTCGGGGGGTTACACTGAAGCTTTCTTT. The rearrangement uses TRBV9 and TRBJ1-1; tentative D call: TRBD1 (5 bases). Germline V lookup: CDR1 SGDLS, CDR2 YYNGEE. Trimming shortened V by 4 bases and J by 3 bases, and 10 bases separated the two germline ends. The CDR3 is 13 amino acids.

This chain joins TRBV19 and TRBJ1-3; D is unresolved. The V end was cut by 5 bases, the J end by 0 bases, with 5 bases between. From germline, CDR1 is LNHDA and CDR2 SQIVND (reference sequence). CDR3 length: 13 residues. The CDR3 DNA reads TGTGCCAGTAGTGGGAGCTCTGGAAACACCATATATTTT. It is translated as CASSGSSGNTIYF.

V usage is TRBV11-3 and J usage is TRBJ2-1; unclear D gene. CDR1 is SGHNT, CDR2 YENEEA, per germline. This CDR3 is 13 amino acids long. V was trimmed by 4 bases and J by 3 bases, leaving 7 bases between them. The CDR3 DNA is TGTGCCAGCAGCTCATCGGGCTACAATGAGCAGTTCTTC. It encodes CASSSSGYNEQFF.

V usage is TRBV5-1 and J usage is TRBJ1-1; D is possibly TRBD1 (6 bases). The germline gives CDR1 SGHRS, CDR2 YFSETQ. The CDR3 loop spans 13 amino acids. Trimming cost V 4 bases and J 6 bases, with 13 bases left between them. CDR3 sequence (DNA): TGCGCCAGCAGCCTCGGGGGGGGCGCTGAAGCTTTCTTT. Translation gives CASSLGGGAEAFF.

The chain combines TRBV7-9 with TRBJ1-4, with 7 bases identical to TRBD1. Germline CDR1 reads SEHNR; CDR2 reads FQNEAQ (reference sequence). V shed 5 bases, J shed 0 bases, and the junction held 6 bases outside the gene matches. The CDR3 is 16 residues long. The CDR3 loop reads CASSPRGTATNEKLFF. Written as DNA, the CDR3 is TGTGCCAGCAGCCCGAGAGGGACAGCAACTAATGAAAAACTGTTTTTT.

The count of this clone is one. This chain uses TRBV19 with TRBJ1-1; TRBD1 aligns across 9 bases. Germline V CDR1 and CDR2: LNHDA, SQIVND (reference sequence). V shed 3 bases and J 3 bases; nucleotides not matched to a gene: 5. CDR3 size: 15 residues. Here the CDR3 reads CASSIPGQGHTEAFF. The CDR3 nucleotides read TGTGCCAGTAGTATCCCGGGACAGGGACACACTGAAGCTTTCTTT.

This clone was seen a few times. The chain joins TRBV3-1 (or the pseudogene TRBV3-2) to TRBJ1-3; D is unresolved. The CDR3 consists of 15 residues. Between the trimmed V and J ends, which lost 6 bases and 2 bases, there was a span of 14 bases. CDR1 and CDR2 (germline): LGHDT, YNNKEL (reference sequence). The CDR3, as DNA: TGTGCCAGCAGTCCGACGACAACGCCTGGAAACACCATATATTTT. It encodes CASSPTTTPGNTIYF.

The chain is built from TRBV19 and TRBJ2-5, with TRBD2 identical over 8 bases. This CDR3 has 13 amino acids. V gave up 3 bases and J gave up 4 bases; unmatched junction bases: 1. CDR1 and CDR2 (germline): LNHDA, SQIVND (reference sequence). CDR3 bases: TGTGCCAGTAGTATGACTAGCGCAGAGACCCAGTACTTC. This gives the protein CASSMTSAETQYF.

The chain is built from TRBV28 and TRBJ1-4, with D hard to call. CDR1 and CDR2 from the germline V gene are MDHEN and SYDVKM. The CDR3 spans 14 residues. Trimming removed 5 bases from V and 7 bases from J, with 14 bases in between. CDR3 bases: TGTGCCAGCAGTCCCCGGGGATTCGGTGAAAAACTGTTTTTT. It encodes CASSPRGFGEKLFF.

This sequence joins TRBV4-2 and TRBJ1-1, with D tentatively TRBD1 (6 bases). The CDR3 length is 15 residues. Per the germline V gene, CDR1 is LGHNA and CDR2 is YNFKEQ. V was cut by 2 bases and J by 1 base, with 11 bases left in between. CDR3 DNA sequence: TGTGCCAGCAGCCAATCGGCGACAGGGAACACTGAAGCTTTCTTT. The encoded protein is CASSQSATGNTEAFF.

The CDR3 nucleotides are TGTGCCATCACTTCGGCTAGCGGGAGGGAGTCGGGTGAGCAGTTCTTC. It is translated as CAITSASGRESGEQFF. The chain employs TRBV10-3 and TRBJ2-1, with TRBD2 matching over 12 bases. CDR1 is ENHRY and CDR2 is SYGVKD in the germline V gene. Trimming cost V 7 bases and J 9 bases; bases outside gene matches: 13. The CDR3 has 16 residues.

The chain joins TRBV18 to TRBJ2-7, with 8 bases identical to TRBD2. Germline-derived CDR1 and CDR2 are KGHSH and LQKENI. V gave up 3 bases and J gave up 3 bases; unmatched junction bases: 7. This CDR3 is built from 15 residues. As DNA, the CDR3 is TGTGCCAGCTCACCGGGCGTAGCGGGGAACTACGAGCAGTACTTC. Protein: CASSPGVAGNYEQYF.

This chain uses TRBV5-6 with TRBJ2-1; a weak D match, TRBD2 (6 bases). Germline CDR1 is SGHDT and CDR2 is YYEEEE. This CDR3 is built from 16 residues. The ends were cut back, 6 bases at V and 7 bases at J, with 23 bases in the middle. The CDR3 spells CASTPRGVFVRNEQFF. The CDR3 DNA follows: TGTGCCAGCACCCCGCGGGGTGTCTTTGTGCGGAATGAGCAGTTCTTC.

The CDR3 DNA sequence: TGTGCCAGCAGCCAACTAGCGGGGGGGTACACCGGGGAGCTGTTTTTT. Residues: CASSQLAGGYTGELFF. The chain couples TRBV7-9 to TRBJ2-2; 13 nucleotides match TRBD2. CDR1 and CDR2 (germline): SEHNR, FQNEAQ (reference sequence). This CDR3 contains 16 residues. Trimming at V came to 5 bases and at J to 3 bases, leaving 3 bases not matched to a gene. The variable domain in full, completed from reference TRBV7-9 and TRBJ2-2, reads DTGVSQNPRHKITKRGQNVTFRCDPISEHNRLYWYRQTLGQGPEFLTYFQNEAQLEKSRLLSDRFSAERPKGSFSTLEIQRTEQGDSAMYLCASSQLAGGYTGELFFGEGSRLTVL.

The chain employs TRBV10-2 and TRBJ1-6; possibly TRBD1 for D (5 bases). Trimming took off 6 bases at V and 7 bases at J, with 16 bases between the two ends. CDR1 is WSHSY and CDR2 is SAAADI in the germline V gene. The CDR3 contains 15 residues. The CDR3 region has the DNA TGCGCCAGCAGGGGGGAGGTGACGGTGAATTCACCCCTCCACTTT. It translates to CASRGEVTVNSPLHF.

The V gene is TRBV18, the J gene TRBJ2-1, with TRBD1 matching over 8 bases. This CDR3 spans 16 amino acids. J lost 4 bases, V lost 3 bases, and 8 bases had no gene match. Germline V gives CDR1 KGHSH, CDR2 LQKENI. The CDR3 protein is CASSPSFGTGYNEQFF. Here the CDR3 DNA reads TGTGCCAGCTCACCCTCCTTCGGGACAGGTTACAATGAGCAGTTCTTC.

The CDR3 DNA sequence: TGCGCCAGCAGCGGAGCGACTAGCGGGAGAGCCTACAATGAGCAGTTCTTC. It yields the protein CASSGATSGRAYNEQFF. This sequence joins TRBV5-1 and TRBJ2-1; 12 positions match TRBD2. CDR3 size: 17 residues. Germline V CDR1 and CDR2: SGHRS, YFSETQ. Unmatched junction bases numbered 7, after V lost 4 bases and J lost 2 bases.

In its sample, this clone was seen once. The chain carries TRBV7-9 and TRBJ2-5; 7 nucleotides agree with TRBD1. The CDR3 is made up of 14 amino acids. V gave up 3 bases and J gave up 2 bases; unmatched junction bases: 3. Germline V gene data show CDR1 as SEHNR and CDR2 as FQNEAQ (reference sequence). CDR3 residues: CASSLTGTQETQYF. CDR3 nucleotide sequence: TGTGCCAGCAGCTTGACAGGGACACAAGAGACCCAGTACTTC.

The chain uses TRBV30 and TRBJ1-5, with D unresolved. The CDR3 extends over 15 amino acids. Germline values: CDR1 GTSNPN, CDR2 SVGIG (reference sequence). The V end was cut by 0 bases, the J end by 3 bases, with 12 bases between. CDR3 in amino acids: CAWSVRGVANQPQHF. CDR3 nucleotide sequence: TGTGCCTGGAGTGTACGGGGAGTTGCCAATCAGCCCCAGCATTTT.

The CDR3 sequence is CASSIGPGLKSTDTQYF. The CDR3 DNA is TGTGCCAGTAGTATAGGTCCAGGGTTGAAAAGCACAGATACGCAGTATTTT. The chain couples TRBV19 to TRBJ2-3, with D perhaps matching TRBD1 (5 bases). Germline V CDR1 and CDR2: LNHDA, SQIVND (reference sequence). Trimming took off 1 base at V and 0 bases at J, with 14 bases between the two ends. This CDR3 comprises 17 residues. Looking up the rest from reference TRBV19 and TRBJ2-3 gives the full variable domain: DGGITQSPKYLFRKEGQNVTLSCEQNLNHDAMYWYRQDPGQGLRLIYYSQIVNDFQKGDIAEGYSVSREKKESFPLTVTSAQKNPTAFYLCASSIGPGLKSTDTQYFGPGTRLTVL.

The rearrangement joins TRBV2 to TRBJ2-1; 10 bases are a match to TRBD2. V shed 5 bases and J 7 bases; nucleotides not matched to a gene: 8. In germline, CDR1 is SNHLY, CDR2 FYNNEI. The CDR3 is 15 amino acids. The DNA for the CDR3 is TGTGCCAGCAGTACCCGGAGGACTAGCGGAAATGAGCAGTTCTTC. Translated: CASSTRRTSGNEQFF.

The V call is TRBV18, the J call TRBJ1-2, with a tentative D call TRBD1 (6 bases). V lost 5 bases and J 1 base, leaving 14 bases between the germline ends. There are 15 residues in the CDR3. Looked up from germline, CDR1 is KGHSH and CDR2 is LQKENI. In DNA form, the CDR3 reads TGTGCCAGCTCAACCCGGGACACCATTAACTATGGCTACACCTTC. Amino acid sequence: CASSTRDTINYGYTF.